Sequencing of this T cell receptor (beta chain) was carried out in a study of blood T cell repertoires in COVID-19. For the study at large: T cells, B-cell-depleted T cells, or PBMCs provided the cDNA or gDNA that served as material.

Authors' methods: It was from reference gene primer amplification that nucleated cell counts were estimated. Sequencing was performed with immunoSEQ multiplex PCR; in TCRdb, only in-frame clones are kept and a portion is missing. V and J calls and clone size follow that table, whereas D and trimming were derived from the DNA. Of around 280,000 clones listed, 85% to 90% are singletons. The CDR3 runs 13 residues. Trimming removed 3 bases at V and 6 bases at J, with 10 bases between. Germline V CDR1 and CDR2: SGHDN, FVKESK. The sequence was obtained from a man between 70 and 80 years old with acute or convalescent COVID-19. The sample comprised peripheral blood. The chain recombines TRBV14 with TRBJ2-3; unclear D gene. CDR3 sequence: CASSHPAVDTQYF. The CDR3 DNA sequence: TGTGCCAGCAGCCACCCCGCGGTTGATACGCAGTATTTT. Looking up the rest from reference TRBV14 and TRBJ2-3 gives the full variable domain: EAGVTQFPSHSVIEKGQTVTLRCDPISGHDNLYWYRRVMGKEIKFLLHFVKESKQDESGMPNNRFLAERTGGTYSTLKVQPAELEDSGVYFCASSHPAVDTQYFGPGTRLTVL.